The rows below give T cell receptor beta chains drawn from one sample of a study of T-cell reconstitution after alpha-beta-depleted transplantation in children. TCRdb ran MiXCR on the PCR reads and lists one entry per CDR3 protein. The data contain more than 150,000 distinct CDR3 sequences, roughly 15% of them singletons. Sequences were derived from PBMCs from the stem cell graft donor, sampled from the stem cell graft. The receptors come from a human donor who donated a stem cell graft to a child with acute lymphoblastic leukemia. Both conserved end residues are part of each CDR3. The order of the fields is V gene, D gene, clone size, J gene, CDR3 protein, CDR3 DNA. D genes are given only for firm matches. The size field is filled for only some rows; it gives once, few, many or a size class.

TRBV10-3,TRBD2,many,TRBJ2-7,CAISRLAGGRAYEQYF,TGTGCCATCAGCAGACTAGCGGGAGGTCGGGCCTACGAGCAGTACTTC
TRBV21-1,-,many,TRBJ2-6,CASISHGGCSGANVLTF,TGTGCCAGCATCAGTCACGGCGGGTGCTCTGGGGCCAACGTCCTGACTTTC
TRBV20-1,-,many,TRBJ2-3,CSAPGESSTDTQYF,TGCAGTGCCCCCGGGGAGAGTAGCACAGATACGCAGTATTTT
TRBV4-1,TRBD2,few,TRBJ2-1,CASRKEGAGGEGEQFF,TGCGCCAGCAGGAAAGAGGGGGCGGGAGGGGAAGGTGAGCAGTTCTTC
TRBV12-3/TRBV12-4,TRBD1,many,TRBJ2-1,CASRTQGAVSNEQFF,TGTGCCAGCAGAACGCAGGGGGCGGTATCGAATGAGCAGTTCTTC
TRBV3-1,TRBD2,-,TRBJ2-1,CATCQLVRISGSTNEQFF,TGTGCCACCTGCCAATTGGTACGGATTAGCGGGAGTACCAATGAGCAGTTCTTC
TRBV27,TRBD1,many,TRBJ1-1,CASSSGTGGAPGTEAFF,TGTGCCAGCAGTTCGGGGACAGGGGGCGCCCCGGGCACTGAAGCTTTCTTT
TRBV12-3/TRBV12-4,-,-,TRBJ2-7,CASSYRVFQYF,TGTGCCAGCAGTTACCGGGTCTTTCAGTACTTC
TRBV5-1,-,many,TRBJ1-2,CASSLGDGRANYGYTF,TGCGCCAGCAGCTTGGGAGACGGTAGAGCTAACTATGGCTACACCTTC
TRBV20-1,TRBD2,few,TRBJ2-1,CSAPPTSGRSPYNEQFF,TGCAGTGCCCCCCCTACTAGCGGGAGGAGTCCCTACAATGAGCAGTTCTTC
TRBV20-1,-,many,TRBJ2-5,CSARESPATQYF,TGCAGTGCTAGAGAGTCCCCCGCGACCCAGTACTTC
TRBV11-2,-,many,TRBJ2-2,CASSLVSGATGELFF,TGTGCCAGCAGCTTAGTTTCAGGGGCCACCGGGGAGCTGTTTTTT
TRBV5-1,-,many,TRBJ2-2,CASRRGVQTGELFF,TGCGCCAGCAGGCGGGGCGTCCAGACCGGGGAGCTGTTTTTT
TRBV28,-,many,TRBJ2-1,CASSSPDESYNEQFF,TGTGCCAGCAGTTCCCCCGACGAGTCCTACAATGAGCAGTTCTTC
TRBV12-3/TRBV12-4,-,few,TRBJ1-2,CASSGVSYGYTF,TGTGCCAGCAGCGGGGTTAGCTATGGCTACACCTTC
TRBV20-1,-,many,TRBJ2-5,CSACRTDMKETQYF,TGCAGTGCTTGTAGGACGGACATGAAAGAGACCCAGTACTTC
TRBV7-9,TRBD1,many,TRBJ2-1,CASTTRLDRGEEQFF,TGTGCCAGCACAACCCGTCTCGACAGGGGTGAGGAGCAGTTCTTC
TRBV29-1,-,many,TRBJ2-3,CSVGDRDTQYF,TGCAGCGTTGGGGATAGGGATACGCAGTATTTT
TRBV5-1,TRBD1,many,TRBJ2-2,CAGKTGAVTGELFF,TGCGCCGGCAAGACAGGGGCCGTCACCGGGGAGCTGTTTTTT
TRBV20-1,TRBD1,-,TRBJ2-1,CSAPRDREGNEQFF,TGCAGTGCCCCCCGGGACAGGGAAGGCAATGAGCAGTTCTTC
TRBV19,TRBD1,-,TRBJ1-6,CASSMIRDRGILHF,TGTGCCAGTAGTATGATCCGGGACAGGGGGATTCTCCACTTT
TRBV5-1,-,many,TRBJ2-1,CASSLVSWNNEQFF,TGCGCCAGCAGCTTGGTGTCCTGGAACAATGAGCAGTTCTTC
TRBV11-2,-,many,TRBJ2-1,CASSLEWGSSYNEQFF,TGTGCCAGCAGCTTAGAGTGGGGGAGCTCCTACAATGAGCAGTTCTTC
TRBV12-3/TRBV12-4,-,-,TRBJ2-2,CASSPRTGQNTGELFF,TGTGCCAGCAGTCCCCGAACCGGACAGAACACCGGGGAGCTGTTTTTT
TRBV4-2,TRBD2,many,TRBJ2-1,CASSLRTSRSNEQFF,TGTGCCAGCAGCCTTCGGACTAGTAGGTCGAATGAGCAGTTCTTC
TRBV28,TRBD1,many,TRBJ1-2,CASSFGDRAHGYTF,TGTGCCAGCAGTTTCGGGGACAGGGCCCATGGCTACACCTTC
TRBV12-3/TRBV12-4,-,many,TRBJ1-5,CASSRSLGGPQPQHF,TGTGCCAGCAGCCGGTCGCTTGGAGGCCCTCAGCCCCAGCATTTT
TRBV7-2,TRBD2,many,TRBJ2-1,CASSLDSSGIYEQFF,TGTGCCAGCAGCTTAGATTCTAGCGGGATTTATGAGCAGTTCTTC
TRBV20-1,-,many,TRBJ2-1,CSARDRGNEQFF,TGCAGTGCTAGAGACAGGGGTAATGAGCAGTTCTTC
TRBV5-1,-,-,TRBJ2-7,CASSLERLKRDWYEQYF,TGCGCCAGCAGCTTGGAACGACTCAAACGGGATTGGTACGAGCAGTACTTC
TRBV7-8,-,many,TRBJ1-5,CASSLVRAHQPQHF,TGTGCCAGCAGCTTAGTTCGGGCTCATCAGCCCCAGCATTTT
TRBV12-3/TRBV12-4,-,-,TRBJ2-7,CASSSYSRGYNYEQYF,TGTGCCAGCAGTTCCTATTCCCGCGGATACAACTACGAGCAGTACTTC
TRBV20-1,-,-,TRBJ2-1,CSARSGQELDEQFF,TGCAGTGCGCGGAGCGGCCAAGAGCTCGATGAGCAGTTCTTC
TRBV27,-,many,TRBJ2-7,CATLRLDEQYF,TGTGCCACCTTAAGGCTGGACGAGCAGTACTTC
TRBV20-1,TRBD2,few,TRBJ2-1,CSRLAAYNEQFF,TGCAGTCGACTAGCGGCCTACAATGAGCAGTTCTTC
TRBV7-7,TRBD1,many,TRBJ2-2,CASSLSPPGQIYTGELFF,TGTGCTAGCAGCCTTAGTCCGCCGGGACAGATCTACACCGGGGAGCTGTTTTTT
TRBV7-9,-,-,TRBJ1-2,CASSLDRELDGYTF,TGTGCCAGCAGCTTAGACAGGGAGCTCGATGGCTACACCTTC
TRBV20-1,TRBD2,many,TRBJ2-5,CSAGRAGETQYF,TGCAGTGCAGGGAGGGCGGGAGAGACCCAGTACTTC
TRBV12-3/TRBV12-4,-,many,TRBJ1-2,CASSLRGGYTF,TGTGCCAGCAGTTTAAGGGGTGGCTACACCTTC
TRBV18,-,many,TRBJ2-5,CASSLRRSETQYF,TGTGCCAGCTCACTGAGGAGGTCGGAGACCCAGTACTTC
TRBV5-4,-,-,TRBJ2-5,CASSLYPGQETQYF,TGTGCCAGCAGCTTGTATCCAGGCCAAGAGACCCAGTACTTC
TRBV19,-,-,TRBJ2-2,CASSTRYTGELFF,TGTGCCAGTAGTACGAGGTACACCGGGGAGCTGTTTTTT
TRBV3-1,-,many,TRBJ2-7,CASSQGGRTQYF,TGTGCCAGCAGCCAAGGAGGTAGGACGCAGTACTTC
TRBV20-1,-,-,TRBJ2-5,CSASSSGDRETQYF,TGCAGTGCTAGTAGTTCGGGAGACAGGGAGACCCAGTACTTC
TRBV20-1,TRBD1,-,TRBJ2-2,CSARIRGRDTGELFF,TGCAGTGCTAGAATTAGGGGGCGCGACACCGGGGAGCTGTTTTTT
TRBV6-1,-,-,TRBJ1-1,CASNSIVDTWAFF,TGTGCCAGCAACAGTATCGTGGACACATGGGCTTTCTTT
TRBV19,-,few,TRBJ2-2,CASKQTRNTGELFF,TGTGCCAGTAAACAGACTAGAAACACCGGGGAGCTGTTTTTT
TRBV5-1,TRBD1,many,TRBJ1-5,CASSNGTGYNQPQHF,TGCGCCAGCAGCAACGGGACAGGGTACAATCAGCCCCAGCATTTT
TRBV6-2/TRBV6-3,-,many,TRBJ2-3,CASSYRGSVDTQYF,TGTGCCAGCAGTTATCGAGGGAGTGTGGATACGCAGTATTTT
TRBV5-5,-,-,TRBJ1-1,CASSPHGGNMNTEAFF,TGTGCCAGCAGCCCACACGGGGGCAACATGAACACTGAAGCTTTCTTT
TRBV29-1,-,many,TRBJ2-5,CSVHRQVQYF,TGCAGCGTCCACCGGCAGGTCCAGTACTTC
TRBV5-1,-,many,TRBJ2-1,CASIRTPSSYNEQFF,TGCGCCAGCATTCGAACCCCGAGCTCCTACAATGAGCAGTTCTTC